This T cell receptor (beta chain) was observed in a study of glioma-infiltrating T cells. Whole-study results and caveats: Very few CDR3 sequences were shared between tissue and blood. Gliomas, especially low-grade, showed above-expected tissue-blood divergence; non-neoplastic patients showed below.

TCR alpha and beta CDR3 regions were amplified from RNA using iRepertoire nested multiplex PCR. TCRdb passed the multiplex PCR reads through MiXCR, listing each CDR3 protein once. The repertoire holds approximately 93,000 distinct CDR3 sequences, with approximately 39% as singletons. Details on this clonotype: The antigen remains unidentified.

Germline values: CDR1 ENHRY, CDR2 SYGVKD. With 8 bases removed from V and 1 base from J, the gap between germline ends came to 12 bases. This CDR3 contains 13 residues. The rearrangement joins TRBV10-3 to TRBJ2-7; D might be TRBD1 or TRBD2, each matching 5 bases. The clonotype originates from a human donor with low-grade glioma or glioblastoma, undergoing nonglioma brain surgery, or in good health (not recorded which). The sample was glioma tissue, nonneoplastic brain tissue, or PBMCs (not recorded which). The CDR3 DNA follows: TGTGCCATCGGTGGGACCGAATCCTACGAGCAGTACTTC. Encoded protein: CAIGGTESYEQYF.